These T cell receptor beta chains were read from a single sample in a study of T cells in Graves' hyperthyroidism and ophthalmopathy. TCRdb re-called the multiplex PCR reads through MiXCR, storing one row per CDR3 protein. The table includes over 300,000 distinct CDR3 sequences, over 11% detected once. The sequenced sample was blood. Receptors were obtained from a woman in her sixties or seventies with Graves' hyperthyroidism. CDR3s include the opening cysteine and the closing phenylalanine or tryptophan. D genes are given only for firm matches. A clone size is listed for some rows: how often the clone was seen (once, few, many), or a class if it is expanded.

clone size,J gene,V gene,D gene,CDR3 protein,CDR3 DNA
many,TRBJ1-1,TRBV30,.,CAWSSRGEWTEAFF,TGTGCCTGGAGTAGTCGGGGCGAGTGGACTGAAGCTTTCTTT
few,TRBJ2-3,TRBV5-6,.,CASSLIGGRIDTDTQYF,TGTGCCAGCAGCTTGATAGGGGGGAGGATCGACACAGATACGCAGTATTTT
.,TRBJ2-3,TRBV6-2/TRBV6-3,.,CASSYSAGRGTDTQYF,TGTGCCAGCAGTTACTCGGCGGGAAGGGGCACAGATACGCAGTATTTT
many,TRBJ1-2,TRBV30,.,CAWARTANGYTF,TGTGCCTGGGCGAGGACAGCGAATGGCTACACCTTC
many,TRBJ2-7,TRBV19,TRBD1,CASSQGTGLGEQYF,TGTGCCAGTAGTCAAGGGACAGGGCTGGGGGAGCAGTACTTC
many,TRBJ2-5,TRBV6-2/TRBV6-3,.,CASRGASGGQETQYF,TGTGCCAGCAGGGGGGCTAGCGGAGGGCAAGAGACCCAGTACTTC
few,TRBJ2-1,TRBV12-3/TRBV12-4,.,CASNRASYNEQFF,TGTGCCAGTAACAGGGCCTCCTACAATGAGCAGTTCTTC
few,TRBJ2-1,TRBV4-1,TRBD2,CASSQETGTSGPGEQFF,TGCGCCAGCAGCCAAGAGACCGGGACTAGCGGCCCGGGGGAGCAGTTCTTC
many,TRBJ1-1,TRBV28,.,CASSQLEVEAFF,TGTGCCAGCAGCCAGCTTGAAGTAGAAGCTTTCTTT
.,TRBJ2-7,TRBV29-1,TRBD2,CSVETSGRAGEQYF,TGCAGCGTTGAGACTAGCGGGAGGGCGGGCGAGCAGTACTTC
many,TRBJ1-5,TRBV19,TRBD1,CASRTGANQPQHF,TGTGCCAGTAGGACAGGGGCCAATCAGCCCCAGCATTTT
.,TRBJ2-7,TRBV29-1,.,CSVERLADEQYF,TGCAGCGTTGAAAGGCTAGCAGACGAGCAGTACTTC
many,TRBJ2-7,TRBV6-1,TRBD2,CASSWGTSGSSYEQYF,TGTGCCAGCAGTTGGGGGACTAGCGGGAGCTCCTACGAGCAGTACTTC
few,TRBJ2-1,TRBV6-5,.,CASSYPDDYNEQFF,TGTGCCAGCAGTTACCCGGACGACTACAATGAGCAGTTCTTC
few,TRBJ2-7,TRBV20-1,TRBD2,CSVERDTYEQYF,TGCAGTGTTGAGCGGGATACCTACGAGCAGTACTTC
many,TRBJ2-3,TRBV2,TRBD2,CASNIAGGSSDTQYF,TGTGCCAGCAATATAGCGGGAGGATCGTCAGATACGCAGTATTTT